This note documents a single T cell receptor beta chain sequence. The sample comes from a study of blood T cell repertoires in COVID-19. The J segment lost 4 bases and the V segment lost 3 bases, leaving 2 bases of the junction unmatched. Germline V gene lookup returns CDR1 SGDLS and CDR2 YYNGEE. The CDR3 loop spans 15 amino acids. The data were produced by immunoSEQ multiplex PCR, yet TCRdb's version contains in-frame clones alone and is incomplete. The sample contains 450,000 to 600,000 clones, roughly nine tenths of which appear only once. The sample taken for sequencing was PBMCs or T cells enriched from blood (not recorded which). The chain combines TRBV9 with TRBJ2-1; 12 bases map to TRBD2. The TCR was taken from a woman between 18 and 29 years old who had recovered from COVID-19. CDR3 nucleotides: TGTGCCAGCAGCGCTAGCGGGGGGGCTTACAATGAGCAGTTCTTC. This gives the protein CASSASGGAYNEQFF.